The entry that follows covers one TCR beta chain sequence. This receptor's antigen is unknown. Nothing much larger sits one base from this clone, and base qualities are not available. The sample has other DNA sequences that encode this CDR3 too. The entry originates in a study of shared clonotypes between healthy human individuals (dated by TCRdb to the early 2020s). Concerning the study at large: The cohort included three men and a couple of women between 18 and 49 years of age. For each donor, CD4 naive and CD4 memory were each given three plates, CD8 naive was given two plates, and CD8 memory was given one plate. Between about 0.85 and 9.5 billion PBMCs per donor were obtained by leukapheresis. To estimate repertoire size and how much clonotype sharing occurs between individuals, the study deeply sequenced the blood TCR repertoires of about five healthy adults. To increase sequencing depth and limit assay-specific biases, different laboratories used diverse techniques to prepare libraries and sequence TCR repertoires.

Broad study findings and their caveats: Clonotypes shared by all four sorted-subset donors showed higher generation probabilities than non-shared clonotypes. The small number of donors limited the genetic and exposure-history diversity represented. Incomplete sequencing was indicated by rarefaction of sorted-subset datasets, despite the large sequencing depth. Larger estimated clonotype richness was generally found for naive subsets than for memory subsets. Sampling was restricted to blood, and TCR repertoires in tissues likely differ from the TCR repertoires found in blood. Based on pairwise subsampling, the degree of clonotype sharing among donors was expected to be affected by sequencing depth. Sharing across several donors was observed for about 5% of naive CD4, less than 4% of naive CD8, 2% to 2.5% of memory CD4, and about 0.38% of memory CD8 clonotypes.

TCR CDR3 regions were amplified from genomic DNA by multiplex PCR using the deep immunoSEQ assay. Genomic DNA extracted from each cell subset was distributed evenly over all wells of several immunoSEQ 96-well plates, and each plate served as one replicate. For sorted subsets, about 0.2 ug genomic DNA, equal to approximately 30,000 T cell genomes, was loaded into each replicate PCR. Purified libraries were measured with a Qubit 3.0 fluorometer, size-checked on a Bioanalyzer 2100, and measured again with the KAPA Library Quantification kit. Every immunoSEQ 96-well plate was sequenced on a separate single-read 150-cycle Illumina NextSeq 550 flow cell. Turning to the authors' computational methods: Because the immunoSEQ output held only junctional sequences and lacked quality scores, the filtering could not match the filtering applied to full-length reads. To assign V/J genes and CDR3, sequences were annotated against IMGT germline references using PyIR, a Python wrapper for IgBLAST v1.9. Reads were removed for weak V/J assignments (E-value above 1e-6), missing CDR3, stop codons, out-of-frame junctions, or ambiguous translated residues. V3J clonotypes were defined as sequences sharing an identical inferred V gene, J gene, and CDR3 amino acid sequence. Percentage overlap between repertoires was calculated by dividing the number of shared unique clonotypes by the size of the smaller repertoire. Repertoire richness was assessed with RTK rarefaction, the Chao1 estimator, and Recon v2.1 estimates of unobserved clonotypes. OLGA was used to compute generation probabilities for all TCRbeta clonotypes that the gDNA method yielded from a handful of donors. The clones in this table, taken by TCRdb from immuneACCESS, are in-frame only. Not every clone is retained; where verified, under half of the shortfall comes from an unresolved V gene, and the cause of the rest is unknown. Clone size and the V and J calls come from that table; the DNA yielded D and trimming. This sample lists 98,000 or so clones; under 70% were detected once. The ten largest make up around 24% of the sample.

Reading from cysteine to phenylalanine, the CDR3 counts 14 amino acids. Kept here is only the CDR3 DNA, which spans 42 bases and is read in frame from base 1. V lost 2 bases and J lost 4 bases; the stretch between them is 8 bases long. Reading the germline V gene gives CDR1 MRHNA and CDR2 SNTAGT. The donors were healthy, HIV-negative adults who had no recently reported acute infections or vaccinations. Only Caucasian adults living in Nashville, Tennessee, USA were represented among the donors. CD8 memory samples were composed of magnetically selected CD45RO+ cells combined with CCR7-negative CD45RA+ effector memory (TemRA) cells. Blood was obtained by leukapheresis, after which PBMCs were separated by Ficoll-Histopaque density gradient centrifugation and cryopreserved in liquid nitrogen vapor phase. Purity and quantity of every magnetically sorted T cell population were checked by analytical flow cytometry. Genomic DNA was isolated from each sorted fraction and quantified by UV absorbance on a Nanodrop 2000c.

The sample taken for sequencing was memory CD8+ T cells sorted from blood. This specimen's cell subset or site label, per the study, means: CD45RO+ cells pooled with CCR7-negative TemRA cells. The source is a woman in her 30s in good health. The chain was built from TRBV6-4 and TRBJ2-2, with no confidently assigned D gene. The CDR3 reads CASSDVAATGELFF. The bases are TGTGCCAGCAGTGACGTGGCGGCCACCGGGGAGCTGTTTTTT.